This T cell receptor beta chain is drawn from a study of regulatory T cells in long-lasting Graves disease. The study, taken as a whole, reports: Persistent disease was characterized by preferential usage of TRBV28, TRBJ1-2 and TRBJ2-5.

Time point denoted: persistent/refractory GD, antithyroid drugs over 5 years with positive TRAb. The authors made the TCR library using RNA they extracted from PBMCs. According to the study, TCR beta libraries were built with iRepertoire HTBI primers and CDR3-region Arm-PCR. A single record per CDR3 protein comes from TCRdb applying MiXCR to the multiplex PCR reads. Among a few hundred thousand distinct CDR3 sequences listed, 20% to 25% were seen once. This clonotype was observed at least ten times. Its antigen remains unknown. This CDR3 is built from 19 residues. V gave up 0 bases and J gave up 7 bases, with 28 bases separating them. Germline lookup yields CDR1 MNHEY and CDR2 SMNVEV (reference sequence).

V and J are TRBV27 and TRBJ2-7, with a weak D call TRBD2 (6 bases). The receptor was isolated from a woman in her thirties or forties with Graves disease. The sequences come from peripheral blood mononuclear cells (PBMCs), collected when the disease was refractory, from a patient treated with antithyroid drugs. The CDR3 region has the DNA TGTGCCAGCAGTTTATCGCGGGGAAGGGTTCGCTCCCCGGTGGGTGAGCAGTACTTC. Translation: CASSLSRGRVRSPVGEQYF.